Given below is one T cell receptor beta chain in context. Its antigen is unknown. Base qualities were left out, and no much larger clone turns up one base away. The CDR3 regions of human TCRbeta chains were analyzed by immunosequencing. In the source study's methods: Repertoire TCRs were checked for matches against a reference library of SARS-CoV-2-specific TCRs that had been generated using the MIRA antigen-specificity platform. Breadth meant the fraction of unique TCRs that were SARS-CoV-2-associated, whereas depth meant the fraction of total T cells that were SARS-CoV-2-associated. Each spike-specific TCR was assigned to its reactive spike region and to a CD4 or CD8 class using the MIRA data. Log10-transformed breadth and depth values were compared by one-way ANOVA with Sidak's multiple comparisons tests. In TCRdb, the immuneACCESS table is reduced to in-frame sequences with V and J assigned. These tables do not hold every clone; where another copy was compared, an unresolved V gene accounts for under half, and the others remain unexplained. D and trimming come from the DNA, and the V and J calls and clone size come from that table. The sample profile shows approximately 160,000 clones; approximately 90% of them were found once. Roughly 3.1% of the sample lies in the top ten.

The source of the sample is a study of T cell responses to AZD1222 COVID-19 vaccine (dated by TCRdb to the early 2020s). Study-level background: AZD1222 recipients with second doses at about 4 weeks or about 12 weeks were pooled, because spike-specific TCR depth and breadth did not differ between schedules. TCR sequencing was performed for 230 to 250 trial participants, of whom roughly 200 were given two doses of AZD1222 and around 26 were given two doses of MenACWY control vaccine. Trial participants were enrolled into age subgroups of 18-55, 56-69 and 70-plus years, which contained approximately 150, 30 and 60 TCR-sequenced participants, respectively.

What the authors observed across the whole study: No day 14 peak-response samples were available, so repertoires were characterized only after the peak T cell response. Only five or six AZD1222 recipients were SARS-CoV-2 seropositive at baseline, limiting conclusions about previously exposed vaccinees. The 56-69-year group was small, and its depth increase did not reach significance, likely because of low power. A significant rise in spike-specific TCR breadth and depth was observed after two AZD1222 doses relative to day 0 and relative to MenACWY recipients. Most participants were white British and females outnumbered males, and the authors suggested that clonal diversity may have been underestimated. Epitopes outside the regions mutated in the B.1.351 and B.1.1.7 variants were reportedly recognized by nearly half of the unique spike-specific TCRs. The whole spike protein was spanned by vaccine-associated CD4 TCRs, and dominant responses were seen in regions 160-218 and 743-854.

The time point label, as the study defines it: baseline before first vaccination. Samples from vaccinated people were obtained from the UK trials COV001 and COV002, which included a single-blind randomized controlled phase 2/3 trial of AZD1222 (ChAdOx1 nCoV-19) in healthy adults. For TCRbeta chain sequencing, PBMC samples were collected from trial participants at day 0 and at day 28 after the second dose. The germline V gene encodes CDR1 SGHAT and CDR2 FQNNGV. The CDR3, cysteine through phenylalanine, is 15 amino acids long. The entry retains the CDR3 DNA only, 45 bases that are in frame from base 1. Germline trimming: 4 bases from V, 2 bases from J; junction bases outside gene matches: 8.

Sample: peripheral blood, taken on day 0 of AZD1222 vaccination. The chain couples TRBV11-2 to TRBJ2-7, and TRBD1 aligns with 7 junction nucleotides. This TCR was sampled from an adult in good health. For the CDR3, the sequence is CASSSPTGVPYEQYF. The DNA sequence is as follows: TGTGCCAGCAGCTCACCAACAGGGGTACCCTACGAGCAGTACTTC.